This T cell receptor (beta chain) was profiled in a study of metastatic and nonmetastatic thyroid tumors. Across the study: Across peripheral blood and tumor or nodule tissue samples taken from malignant and benign thyroid patients, the repertoires were compared with one another. Points from the study as a whole: Reported TCR beta diversity, measured in blood and tumor, was significantly higher for malignant thyroid tumors than for benign nodules.

Before thyroid surgery, none of the patients had received any treatment. The sample holds a few counts of this clone. Antigen specificity is unknown. Germline values: CDR1 MGHDK, CDR2 SYGVNS. CDR3 length: 14 amino acids. The ends were cut back, 2 bases at V and 2 bases at J, with 9 bases in the middle. Original handling: The authors used CDR3 differences across clinicopathological groups to build a distant-metastasis classifier for papillary thyroid cancer. TCRdb re-called the PCR reads with MiXCR. The V and J calls were not made by the authors but by TCRdb's processing. The table has 25,000 to 30,000 clones, 3.5% to 4.5% seen once; the top ten hold around 2.9%.

Source material: blood. This clonotype was sampled from a male donor with papillary thyroid cancer or a benign thyroid nodule (not recorded which). Some clones in this sample may be carry-over from other donors' samples. The gene calls are TRBV25-1 and TRBJ1-1; D gene uncertain. CDR3 sequence: CASSEPGRNTEAFF. CDR3 coding DNA: TGTGCCAGCAGTGAACCGGGCAGAAACACTGAAGCTTTCTTT.